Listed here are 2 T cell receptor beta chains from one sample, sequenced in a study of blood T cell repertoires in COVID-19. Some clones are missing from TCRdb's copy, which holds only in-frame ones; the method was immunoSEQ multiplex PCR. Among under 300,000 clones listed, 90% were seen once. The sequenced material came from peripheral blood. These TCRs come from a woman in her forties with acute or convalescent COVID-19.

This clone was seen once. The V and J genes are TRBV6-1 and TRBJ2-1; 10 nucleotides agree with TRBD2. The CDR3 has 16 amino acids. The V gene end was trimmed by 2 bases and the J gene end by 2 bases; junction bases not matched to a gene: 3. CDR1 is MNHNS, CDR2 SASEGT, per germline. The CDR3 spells CASSESGGAPYNEQFF. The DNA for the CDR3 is TGTGCCAGCAGTGAAAGCGGGGGGGCCCCCTACAATGAGCAGTTCTTC.

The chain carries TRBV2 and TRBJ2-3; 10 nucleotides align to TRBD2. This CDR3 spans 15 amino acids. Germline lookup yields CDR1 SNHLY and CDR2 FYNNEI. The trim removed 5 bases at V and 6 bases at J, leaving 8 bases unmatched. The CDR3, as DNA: TGTGCCAGCAGTATCGGACTAGCGGCCACTGATACGCAGTATTTT. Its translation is CASSIGLAATDTQYF.